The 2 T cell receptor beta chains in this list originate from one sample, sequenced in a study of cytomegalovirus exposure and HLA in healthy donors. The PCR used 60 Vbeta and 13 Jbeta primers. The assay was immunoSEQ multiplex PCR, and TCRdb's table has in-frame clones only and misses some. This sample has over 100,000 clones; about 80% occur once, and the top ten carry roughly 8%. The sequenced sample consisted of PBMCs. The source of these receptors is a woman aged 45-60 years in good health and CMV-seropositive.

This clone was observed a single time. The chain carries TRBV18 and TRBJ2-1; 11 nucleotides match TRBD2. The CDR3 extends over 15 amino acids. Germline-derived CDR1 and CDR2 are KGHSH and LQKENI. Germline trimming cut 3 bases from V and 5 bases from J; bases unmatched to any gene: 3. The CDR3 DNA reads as TGTGCCAGCTCACCGGGACTAGCGGCTAACAATGAGCAGTTCTTC. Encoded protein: CASSPGLAANNEQFF. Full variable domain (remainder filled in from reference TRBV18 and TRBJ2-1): NAGVMQNPRHLVRRRGQEARLRCSPMKGHSHVYWYRQLPEEGLKFMVYLQKENIIDESGMPKERFSAEFPKEGPSILRIQQVVRGDSAAYFCASSPGLAANNEQFFGPGTRLTVL.

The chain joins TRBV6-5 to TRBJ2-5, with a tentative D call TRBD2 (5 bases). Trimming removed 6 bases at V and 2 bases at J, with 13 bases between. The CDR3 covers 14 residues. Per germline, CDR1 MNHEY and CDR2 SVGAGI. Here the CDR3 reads CASSPGLLQETQYF. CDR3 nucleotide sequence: TGTGCCAGCAGCCCCGGACTGCTTCAAGAGACCCAGTACTTC.